This entry concerns a single T cell receptor (beta chain). The data stem from a study of blood T cell repertoires in COVID-19. Clones were read by immunoSEQ multiplex PCR, and TCRdb kept only the in-frame ones, dropping some. The table shows under 250,000 clones, with 92% occurring only once. The CDR3 consists of 16 residues. V lost 6 bases, J lost 4 bases, and 7 bases stayed unmatched. The V gene's germline CDR1 is LGHDT and CDR2 YNNKEL (reference sequence). The chain joins TRBV3-1 (or the pseudogene TRBV3-2) to TRBJ2-1; 12 bases align to TRBD2. Sequencing used peripheral blood. This sequence originates from a man aged 60-69 years with COVID-19, enrolled during active disease. In nucleotides, the CDR3 is TGTGCCAGCAGACAAACCGGGACTAGCGGGTACAATGAGCAGTTCTTC. Its protein product is CASRQTGTSGYNEQFF.